This T cell receptor beta chain was recovered during a study of beta chain features in type 1 diabetes. Notes on the study in general: For Type 1 diabetes patients, all four CD4+ subsets carried TCRB CDR3s that were moderately but significantly shorter.

This clone was seen more than once but under ten times. What it binds is not known. V was pared by 3 bases and J by 1 base, with 8 bases of the junction left unmatched. Looked up from germline, CDR1 is GTSNPN and CDR2 is SVGIG (reference sequence). CDR3 length equals 15 residues. Every single donor gave one heparinised blood draw, and these averaged roughly 100 mL. Expressed TCRB transcripts were sequenced because the isolated RNA had all been reverse transcribed beforehand. Using immunoSEQ multiplex PCR, the repertoire was profiled, and TCRdb retains in-frame clones only, with some absent. The sample lists roughly 150,000 clones; 8.5% to 10% were seen once.

The V and J genes are TRBV30 and TRBJ1-1, with TRBD1 matching 7 bases. The sample taken for sequencing was central memory CD4+ T cells from blood. The source is a woman aged 30 to 39 with type 1 diabetes. CDR3 protein: CAWSRSNRGNTEAFF. The CDR3 nucleotides are TGTGCCTGGAGCCGATCCAACAGGGGGAACACTGAAGCTTTCTTT.